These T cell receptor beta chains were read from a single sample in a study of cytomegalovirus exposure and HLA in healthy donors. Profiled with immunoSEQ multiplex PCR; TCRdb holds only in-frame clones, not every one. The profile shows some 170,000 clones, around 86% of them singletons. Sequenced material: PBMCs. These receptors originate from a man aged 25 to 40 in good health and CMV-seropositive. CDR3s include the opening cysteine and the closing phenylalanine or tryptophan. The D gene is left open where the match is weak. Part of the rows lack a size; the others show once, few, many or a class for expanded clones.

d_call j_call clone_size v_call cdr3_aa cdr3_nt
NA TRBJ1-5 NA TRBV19 CASSIGPTGNQPQHF TGTGCCAGTAGTATAGGCCCGACTGGGAATCAGCCCCAGCATTTT
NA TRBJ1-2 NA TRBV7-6 CASSPAGGGDGYTF TGTGCCAGCAGCCCGGCCGGGGGCGGCGATGGCTACACCTTC
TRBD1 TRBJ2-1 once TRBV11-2 CASSAAAGTGNEQFF TGTGCCAGCAGCGCTGCGGCCGGGACAGGTAATGAGCAGTTCTTC
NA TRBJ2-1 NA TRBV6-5 CASSYSRGHEQFF TGTGCCAGCAGTTACTCGCGGGGACATGAGCAGTTCTTC
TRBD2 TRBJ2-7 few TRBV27 CASRSFSGNGVGSVYEQYF TGTGCCAGCAGATCCTTTAGCGGGAACGGGGTTGGTTCAGTCTACGAGCAGTACTTC
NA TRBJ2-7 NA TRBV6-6 CASEGAAHEQYF TGTGCCAGCGAAGGGGCTGCCCACGAGCAGTACTTC
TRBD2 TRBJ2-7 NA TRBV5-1 CASSISGTSGYEQYF TGCGCCAGCAGCATAAGCGGGACTAGCGGCTACGAGCAGTACTTC
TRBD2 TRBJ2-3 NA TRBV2 CASSELSGGDTQYF TGTGCCAGCAGTGAACTATCGGGGGGAGATACGCAGTATTTT
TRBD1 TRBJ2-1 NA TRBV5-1 CASSWDRVGYNEQFF TGCGCCAGCAGCTGGGACAGGGTGGGCTACAATGAGCAGTTCTTC
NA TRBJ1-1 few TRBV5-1 CASSAGTYRERAFF TGCGCCAGCAGTGCCGGGACGTACAGGGAACGGGCTTTCTTT
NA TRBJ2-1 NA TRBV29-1 CSAAWGDEQFF TGCAGCGCCGCCTGGGGCGATGAGCAGTTCTTC
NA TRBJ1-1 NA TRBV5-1 CASSLELRLSNTEAFF TGCGCCAGCAGCTTGGAACTACGCCTGAGCAACACTGAAGCTTTCTTT